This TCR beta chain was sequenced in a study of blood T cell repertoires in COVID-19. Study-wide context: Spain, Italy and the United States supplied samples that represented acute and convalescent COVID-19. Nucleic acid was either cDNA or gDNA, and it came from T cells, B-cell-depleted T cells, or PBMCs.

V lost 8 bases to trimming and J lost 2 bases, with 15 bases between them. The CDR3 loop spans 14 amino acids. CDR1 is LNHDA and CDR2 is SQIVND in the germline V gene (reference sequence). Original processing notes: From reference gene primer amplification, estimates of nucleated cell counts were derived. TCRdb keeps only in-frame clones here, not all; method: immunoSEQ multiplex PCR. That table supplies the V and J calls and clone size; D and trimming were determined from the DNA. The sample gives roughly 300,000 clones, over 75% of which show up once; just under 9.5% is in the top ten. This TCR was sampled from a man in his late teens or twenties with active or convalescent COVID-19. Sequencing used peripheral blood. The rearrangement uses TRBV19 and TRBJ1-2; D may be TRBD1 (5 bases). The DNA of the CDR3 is TGTGCCAGTGCGACAGACAGATACAACTATGGCTACACCTTC. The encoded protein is CASATDRYNYGYTF.